This TCR beta chain was documented in a study of vaccination effects on CD4 cells after COVID-19. Antigen-specific CD4+ T cells expanded by the ViraFEST assay with viral peptide pools were then sequenced. A 10-day culture period preceded the isolation of CD4+ T cells. As their vaccination, participants received two doses of either BNT162b2 or mRNA-1273. Roughly 1.9 million PBMC were placed in each well, which was supplemented with roughly 10 IU/ml IL-2 and around 9.5 ug/ml peptides. On this clone: Its matching antigen is unknown. One junction end does not reproduce the germline sequence, and a read error may be involved.

Generated by immunoSEQ multiplex PCR, the TCRdb table keeps only in-frame clones and is missing some. The data hold around 69,000 clones, with over 70% observed a single time. Source: CD4+ T cells from PBMCs cultured with HCoV-229E spike peptides, taken after COVID-19 vaccination. The receptor's source is a human donor who received a COVID-19 vaccine.

CDR3 amino acids: CASSQGDRASDF. The CDR3 region has the DNA TGTGCCAGCAGCCAAGGGGACAGGGCATCGGATTTT. The chain links TRBV3-1 (or the pseudogene TRBV3-2) to TRBJ1-3; 9 positions agree with TRBD1. The CDR3 totals 12 residues. Germline values: CDR1 LGHDT, CDR2 YNNKEL (reference sequence).